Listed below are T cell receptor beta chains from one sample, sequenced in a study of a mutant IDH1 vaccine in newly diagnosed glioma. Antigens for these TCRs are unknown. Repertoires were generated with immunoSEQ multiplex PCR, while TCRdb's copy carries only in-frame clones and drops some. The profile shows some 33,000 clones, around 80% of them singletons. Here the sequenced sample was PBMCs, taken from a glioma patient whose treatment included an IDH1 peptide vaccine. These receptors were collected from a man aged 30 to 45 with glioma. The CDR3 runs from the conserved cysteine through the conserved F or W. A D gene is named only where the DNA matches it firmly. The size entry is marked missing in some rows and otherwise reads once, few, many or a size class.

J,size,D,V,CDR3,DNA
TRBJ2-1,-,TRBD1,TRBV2,CASRGDSSYNEQFF,TGTGCCAGCAGGGGGGACAGCTCCTACAATGAGCAGTTCTTC
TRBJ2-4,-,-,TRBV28,CASSLTGLGAKNIQYF,TGTGCCAGCAGTTTAACCGGGCTGGGAGCCAAAAACATTCAGTACTTC
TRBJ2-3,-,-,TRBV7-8,CASSLEVQGRQYF,TGTGCCAGCAGCTTAGAGGTCCAGGGAAGGCAGTATTTT
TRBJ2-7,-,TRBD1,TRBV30,CAWSVPRGPREQYF,TGTGCCTGGAGTGTCCCCAGGGGGCCCAGAGAGCAGTACTTC
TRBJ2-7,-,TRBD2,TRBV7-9,CASSNSGTSGAYEQYF,TGTGCCAGCAGCAATTCCGGGACTAGCGGAGCCTACGAGCAGTACTTC
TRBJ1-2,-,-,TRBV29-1,CSAGDVTNYGYTF,TGCAGCGCCGGGGACGTTACTAACTATGGCTACACCTTC
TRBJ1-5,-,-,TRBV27,CASTPLLGSNQPQHF,TGTGCCAGCACCCCCCTCTTGGGTAGCAATCAGCCCCAGCATTTT
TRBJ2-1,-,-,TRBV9,CASSVGVAPSSYNEQFF,TGTGCCAGCAGCGTAGGTGTAGCGCCGAGCTCCTACAATGAGCAGTTCTTC
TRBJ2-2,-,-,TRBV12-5,CASGLVGTGELFF,TGTGCTAGTGGTTTGGTAGGCACCGGGGAGCTGTTTTTT
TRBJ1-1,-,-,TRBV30,CAWSGTRILGNTEAFF,TGTGCCTGGAGTGGGACCCGGATCTTGGGGAACACTGAAGCTTTCTTT
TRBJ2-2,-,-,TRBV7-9,CASGSQTRGGELFF,TGTGCCAGCGGCTCCCAAACTCGTGGCGGGGAGCTGTTTTTT
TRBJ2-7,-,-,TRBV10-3,CAIRSEGYEQYF,TGTGCCATCAGATCCGAGGGGTACGAGCAGTACTTC
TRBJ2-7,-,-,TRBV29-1,CSVEQGNTYEQYF,TGCAGCGTTGAGCAGGGGAATACCTACGAGCAGTACTTC
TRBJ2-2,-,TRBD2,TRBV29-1,CSVEGGTSGGLNTGELFF,TGCAGCGTTGAAGGGGGAACTAGCGGGGGTCTGAACACCGGGGAGCTGTTTTTT
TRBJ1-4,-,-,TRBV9,CASSEGGLVNEKLFF,TGTGCCAGCAGCGAAGGGGGTCTTGTTAATGAAAAACTGTTTTTT
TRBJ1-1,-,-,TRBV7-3,CASSAQVRGRAFF,TGTGCCAGCAGCGCCCAAGTGAGGGGGAGGGCTTTCTTT
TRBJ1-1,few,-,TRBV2,CASSLRSRNTEAFF,TGTGCCAGCTCTTTGCGGTCCCGGAACACTGAAGCTTTCTTT
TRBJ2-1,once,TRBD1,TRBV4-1,CASSPTGSSYNEQFF,TGCGCCAGCAGCCCGACAGGGAGCTCCTACAATGAGCAGTTCTTC
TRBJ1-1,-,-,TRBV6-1,CASRVDSQAFF,TGTGCCAGCCGGGTTGACTCGCAAGCTTTCTTT
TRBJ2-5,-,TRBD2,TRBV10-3,CAISESASGSSVEETQYF,TGTGCCATCAGTGAGTCGGCTAGCGGGAGTAGTGTTGAAGAGACCCAGTACTTC
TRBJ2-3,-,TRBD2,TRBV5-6,CASSFGVGGGAGTDTQYF,TGTGCCAGCAGCTTTGGTGTTGGCGGGGGGGCCGGTACAGATACGCAGTATTTT